This T cell receptor (beta chain) came from a study of early T cells in non-severe SARS-CoV-2 infection. This CDR3 is 16 amino acids long. Germline CDR1 reads MDHEN; CDR2 reads SYDVKM. Trimming took 6 bases from V and 5 from J; bases not matched to a gene: 11. Attachment of unique molecular identifiers was made to individual cDNA molecules. TCRdb reprocessed the 5' RACE reads with MiXCR, giving one entry per CDR3 protein. The sample records about 76,000 distinct CDR3 sequences, around 15% being singletons. The sequenced sample was whole blood. This chain joins TRBV28 and TRBJ2-7; 12 nucleotides line up with TRBD1. This clonotype originated in an adult who was a healthcare worker with PCR-confirmed SARS-CoV-2 infection or an uninfected control (not recorded which). Written as DNA, the CDR3 is TGTGCCAGCAGCAATCCGGGACAGGGGGCGAGGAACGAGCAGTACTTC. It encodes CASSNPGQGARNEQYF.